This TCR beta chain stems from a study of early stage breast cancer tumors. Per the germline V gene, CDR1 is SGHTA and CDR2 is FQGNSA. CDR3 length equals 12 residues. The J segment lost 5 bases and the V segment lost 10 bases, leaving 5 bases of the junction unmatched. Some clones are missing from TCRdb's copy, which holds only in-frame ones; the method was immunoSEQ multiplex PCR. The sample carries about 28,000 clones, roughly 80% recorded once. This clone has more than one count but fewer than ten. Sequences were obtained from blood. The chain couples TRBV7-2 to TRBJ1-5; 7 bases are shared with TRBD1. The origin of this receptor is a middle-aged person with breast cancer. Written as DNA, the CDR3 is TGTGCCATCGGGACAGCGGATCAGCCCCAGCATTTT. Its protein product is CAIGTADQPQHF.